One sample yielded the 24 T cell receptor beta chains listed below, sequenced in a study of blood T cell repertoires in COVID-19. The assay was immunoSEQ multiplex PCR, and TCRdb's table has in-frame clones only and misses some. The sample carries around 190,000 clones, 65% to 90% recorded once. Input material: peripheral blood. The receptor source for this set is a human donor in a cohort sampled during active COVID-19.

The rearrangement links TRBV30 to TRBJ2-7; 9 nucleotides line up with TRBD2. J lost 1 base, V lost 2 bases, and 3 bases had no gene match. CDR3 length: 14 residues. Germline V gene lookup returns CDR1 GTSNPN and CDR2 SVGIG (reference sequence). DNA of the CDR3: TGTGCCTGGAGTCTGGCGGGAGGGTCCTACGAGCAGTACTTC. This sequence encodes CAWSLAGGSYEQYF.

The chain recombines TRBV11-2 with TRBJ2-5; TRBD1 is a possible D gene (6 bases). The CDR3 sequence is 13 residues long. Trimming removed 5 bases at V and 4 bases at J, with 11 bases between. CDR1 and CDR2 (germline): SGHAT, FQNNGV. DNA of the CDR3: TGTGCCAGCAGCCCCGAGGGGGTAGAGACCCAGTACTTC. It translates to CASSPEGVETQYF.

The V and J genes are TRBV9 and TRBJ1-5, with a possible D match to TRBD1 (5 bases). The germline CDR1 and CDR2 sequences are SGDLS and YYNGEE. V lost 4 bases and J lost 7, with 18 bases in between. The CDR3 sequence is 15 residues long. CDR3 in DNA: TGTGCCAGCAGCCCCGGGGGGGGATTGGGGCAGCCCCAGCATTTT. Its protein is CASSPGGGLGQPQHF.

The genes are TRBV7-6 and TRBJ2-1; D is unresolved. The V end was cut by 3 bases, the J end by 15 bases, with 12 bases between. Germline loops: CDR1 SGHVS, CDR2 FNYEAQ. This CDR3 spans 11 amino acids. The CDR3 region has the DNA TGTGCCAGCAGCTTGACGACTTGGTGGTTCTTC. Its protein is CASSLTTWWFF.

This clone was recorded a few times. The chain recombines TRBV30 with TRBJ1-1; D remains unclear. The CDR3 contains 14 residues. V lost 0 bases to trimming and J lost 0 bases, with 8 bases between them. CDR1 GTSNPN and CDR2 SVGIG come from the germline V gene (reference sequence). This chain's CDR3 is CAWSVLPVNTEAFF. The CDR3 coding sequence is TGTGCCTGGAGTGTACTCCCGGTGAACACTGAAGCTTTCTTT.

The chain joins TRBV7-7 to TRBJ2-1; 10 nucleotides align to TRBD1. CDR3 length: 15 residues. V lost 5 bases and J lost 9; bases outside the gene matches: 10. Germline V lookup: CDR1 SSHAT, CDR2 FNYEAQ (reference sequence). The CDR3 here is CASSRSGTGETEQFF. The CDR3 DNA is TGTGCCAGCAGCCGATCGGGGACAGGGGAGACTGAGCAGTTCTTC. Looking up the rest from reference TRBV7-7 and TRBJ2-1 gives the full variable domain: GAGVSQSPRYKVTKRGQDVTLRCDPISSHATLYWYQQALGQGPEFLTYFNYEAQPDKSGLPSDRFSAERPEGSISTLTIQRTEQRDSAMYRCASSRSGTGETEQFFGPGTRLTVL.

The J gene is TRBJ2-7, the V gene TRBV2, with TRBD2 as a possible D gene (5 bases). There are 14 residues in the CDR3. The germline V and J ends were trimmed by 6 bases and 2 bases, with 14 bases remaining between them. Germline V gives CDR1 SNHLY, CDR2 FYNNEI. This CDR3 reads CASSPDWEPYEQYF. CDR3 coding DNA: TGTGCCAGCAGCCCGGACTGGGAGCCCTACGAGCAGTACTTC.

This sequence joins TRBV27 and TRBJ2-1, with TRBD2 identical over 12 bases. Germline loops: CDR1 MNHEY, CDR2 SMNVEV (reference sequence). With V trimmed by 5 bases and J by 4 bases, 21 bases remained unmatched. The CDR3 extends over 21 amino acids. The DNA for the CDR3 is TGTGCCAGCAGTACCCACCACAGGGGCTGGTCCGGGACTAGCGGGTACAATGAGCAGTTCTTC. This sequence encodes CASSTHHRGWSGTSGYNEQFF.

The genes are TRBV28 and TRBJ2-7; 7 bases agree with TRBD2. V shed 3 bases, J shed 0 bases, and the junction held 17 bases outside the gene matches. This CDR3 is 19 amino acids long. Germline CDR1 and CDR2: MDHEN and SYDVKM. CDR3 DNA sequence: TGTGCCAGCAGTTTCCTTAGACTAGGGCTTGGGGGGGGCTCCTACGAGCAGTACTTC. Residues: CASSFLRLGLGGGSYEQYF.

In its sample, this clone was seen once. The chain uses TRBV9 and TRBJ2-6, with D maybe TRBD1 (5 bases). The V gene's germline CDR1 is SGDLS and CDR2 YYNGEE. Trimming took off 6 bases at V and 0 bases at J, with 13 bases between the two ends. This CDR3 contains 16 residues. The CDR3 region has the DNA TGTGCCAGCACCGCAACAGGAGACTCTGGGGCCAACGTCCTGACTTTC. It is translated as CASTATGDSGANVLTF.

The chain links TRBV28 to TRBJ2-6; TRBD2 matches 15 bases. The germline gives CDR1 MDHEN, CDR2 SYDVKM. The CDR3 spans 20 residues. Trimming at V came to 3 bases and at J to 1 base, leaving 7 bases not matched to a gene. The CDR3 reads CASSFGLAGGRVSGANVLTF. The DNA of the CDR3 is TGTGCCAGCAGTTTCGGACTAGCGGGAGGGCGGGTATCTGGGGCCAACGTCCTGACTTTC.

CDR3 in DNA: TGTGCCAGCAGCCCGGTGTGGACTAATGAAAAACTGTTTTTT. Translation: CASSPVWTNEKLFF. V gene TRBV6-5 combines with J gene TRBJ1-4; D gene unclear. Trimming took off 6 bases at V and 2 bases at J, with 10 bases between the two ends. CDR1 and CDR2 from the germline V gene are MNHEY and SVGAGI. This CDR3 region has 14 residues.

On this clone itself: The sample has other DNA sequences that encode this CDR3 too. V usage is TRBV5-1 and J usage is TRBJ1-2; D might be TRBD1 (5 bases). Germline CDR1 reads SGHRS; CDR2 reads YFSETQ. The V and J ends lost 4 bases and 3 bases respectively, with 10 bases between them. This CDR3 has 13 amino acids. CDR3 in DNA: TGCGCCAGCAGCCTCCAGGGTGACTATGGCTACACCTTC. This gives the protein CASSLQGDYGYTF.

The chain combines TRBV6-4 with TRBJ2-1; a weak D match, TRBD2 (6 bases). Germline assignment: CDR1 MRHNA and CDR2 SNTAGT. The CDR3 is 13 amino acids. The V and J ends lost 8 bases and 0 bases respectively, with 8 bases between them. CDR3 coding DNA: TGTGCCAGCTTAGCGGACTCCTACAATGAGCAGTTCTTC. Amino acid sequence: CASLADSYNEQFF.

This chain joins TRBV11-2 and TRBJ2-1; weak D call: TRBD1 (5 bases). The V gene lost 5 bases and the J gene lost 0 bases, with 11 bases spanning the gap. This CDR3 contains 15 residues. Looked up from germline, CDR1 is SGHAT and CDR2 is FQNNGV. The CDR3 sequence: CASSIRQSSYNEQFF. The CDR3 DNA is TGTGCCAGCAGCATCAGACAGAGCTCCTACAATGAGCAGTTCTTC.

The rearrangement joins TRBV5-4 to TRBJ2-3; perhaps TRBD2 as D (5 bases). The V gene's germline CDR1 is SGHNT and CDR2 YYREEE (reference sequence). CDR3 length: 15 amino acids. The V end lost 4 bases, the J end lost 2 bases, and 14 bases lay between the germline ends. The DNA for the CDR3 is TGTGCCAGCAGCCTTAGCGAGACCGCCACAGATACGCAGTATTTT. It encodes CASSLSETATDTQYF.

For this clone: Within the sample, other DNA sequences also encode this same CDR3. The rearrangement links TRBV13 to TRBJ1-6; 9 bases are shared with TRBD1. V was pared by 2 bases and J by 6 bases, with 2 bases of the junction left unmatched. The germline V gene encodes CDR1 PRHDT and CDR2 FYEKMQ (reference sequence). The CDR3 spans 15 residues. This CDR3 reads CASSLRTGANSPLHF. The CDR3 bases are TGTGCCAGCAGCTTAAGGACAGGGGCTAATTCACCCCTCCACTTT.

The chain carries TRBV19 and TRBJ1-6; D possibly corresponds to TRBD1 (5 bases). V shed 2 bases and J shed 9 bases, with 8 bases lying between them. The CDR3 is 13 amino acids. The germline CDR1 and CDR2 sequences are LNHDA and SQIVND (reference sequence). For the CDR3, the DNA is TGTGCCAGTAGTATAAAGGGGCGTTCACCCCTCCACTTT. Amino acids: CASSIKGRSPLHF.

The V and J genes are TRBV5-4 and TRBJ2-1; 7 bases agree with TRBD2. CDR1 is SGHNT and CDR2 is YYREEE in the germline V gene (reference sequence). The CDR3 sequence is 14 residues long. The J segment lost 7 bases and the V segment lost 0 bases, leaving 4 bases of the junction unmatched. The CDR3 DNA reads as TGTGCCAGCAGCTTGGGGGAGGGCCATAATGAGCAGTTCTTC. Translation: CASSLGEGHNEQFF.

This chain links TRBV28 with TRBJ1-5; D gene uncertain. This CDR3 has 14 residues. Germline CDR1 MDHEN, CDR2 SYDVKM. Trimming pared 5 bases from V and 3 bases from J, leaving 11 bases between. The DNA of the CDR3 is TGTGCCAGCAGTCCAGACAAAATCAATCAGCCCCAGCATTTT. It is translated as CASSPDKINQPQHF. Supplemented by reference TRBV28 and TRBJ1-5, the full variable domain reads DVKVTQSSRYLVKRTGEKVFLECVQDMDHENMFWYRQDPGLGLRLIYFSYDVKMKEKGDIPEGYSVSREKKERFSLILESASTNQTSMYLCASSPDKINQPQHFGDGTRLSIL.

This chain connects TRBV24-1 to TRBJ2-1, with 10 bases that match TRBD2. Trimming cost V 3 bases and J 2 bases; bases outside gene matches: 9. The CDR3 length is 18 residues. Germline lookup yields CDR1 KGHDR and CDR2 SFDVKD. The CDR3 coding sequence is TGTGCCACCAGTGATAGCCCGGGACTAGCGACCACCTACAATGAGCAGTTCTTC. Amino acids: CATSDSPGLATTYNEQFF.

The chain has TRBV3-1 (or the pseudogene TRBV3-2) and TRBJ1-3; 8 bases are shared with TRBD1. The CDR3 is made up of 15 amino acids. Trimming removed 4 bases from V and 2 bases from J; junction bases left unmatched: 4. From germline, CDR1 is LGHDT and CDR2 YNNKEL (reference sequence). This chain's CDR3 is CASSRDRGPGNTIYF. In nucleotides, the CDR3 is TGTGCCAGCAGCCGAGACAGGGGACCTGGAAACACCATATATTTT.

The V and J genes are TRBV15 and TRBJ2-3, with a weak D call TRBD2 (5 bases). The CDR3 consists of 13 residues. V shed 5 bases and J shed 10 bases, with 16 bases lying between them. CDR1 LNHNV and CDR2 YYDKDF come from the germline V gene (reference sequence). CDR3 DNA: TGTGCCACCAGCGGAGGACTCCTCCAATCGCAGTATTTT. It is translated as CATSGGLLQSQYF.

The chain recombines TRBV10-1 with TRBJ2-1; 9 bases match TRBD1. The length of the CDR3 is 14 residues. CDR1 and CDR2 (germline): WNHNN, SYGVQD (reference sequence). Losses at the gene ends were 2 bases for V and 7 bases for J; bases not matched to a gene: 3. Here the CDR3 DNA reads TGCGCCAGCAGTGAGAGCGGGACAGGGAATGAGCAGTTCTTC. Translation gives CASSESGTGNEQFF.